These 19 T cell receptor beta chains were all obtained from the same sample, sequenced in a study of T cell repertoires in cytomegalovirus infection. TCRdb re-called the reads through MiXCR, storing one row per CDR3 protein. The table has roughly 920,000 distinct CDR3 sequences, around 30% seen once; the top ten hold about 14%. Their antigens remain unidentified. The sequencing used cultured CD8+ T cells from PBMCs, collected from culture after CMV antigen stimulation. All receptors derive from a human donor in good health (CMV status not recorded). Some clones in this sample may be carry-over from other donors' samples.

The table lists this clonotype with a few counts. This chain connects TRBV4-1 to TRBJ1-1, with D perhaps TRBD1 (6 bases). Looked up from germline, CDR1 is MGHRA and CDR2 is YSYEKL. The CDR3 loop spans 17 amino acids. V dropped 1 base and J dropped 0 bases, with 15 bases sitting between them. This CDR3 is CASSQVMGGPMNTEAFF. In nucleotides, the CDR3 is TGCGCCAGCAGCCAAGTCATGGGGGGCCCCATGAACACTGAAGCTTTCTTT.

Only a few counts were recorded for this clonotype. The genes are TRBV12-3 or TRBV12-4 and TRBJ2-5, with D possibly being TRBD1 (6 bases). V was trimmed by 6 bases and J by 5 bases, leaving 22 bases between them. This CDR3 spans 16 amino acids. The CDR3 is CASRILTGSDRETQYF. The CDR3 DNA sequence: TGTGCCAGCAGAATTTTAACAGGGAGCGACCGGGAGACCCAGTACTTC.

In its sample, this clonotype was seen once. A much larger clone sits a single nucleotide away, making a read error possible. This rearrangement joins TRBV7-8 to TRBJ2-1; D is unclear. V was pared by 5 bases and J by 8 bases, with 10 bases between. CDR3 length: 12 amino acids. Germline assignment: CDR1 SGHVS and CDR2 FQNEAQ. The DNA for the CDR3 is TGTGCCAGCAGCACCTTCTTGGATGAGCAGTTCTTC. It is translated as CASSTFLDEQFF.

CDR3 sequence reads: CASTFGEGKRPNTGELFF. The CDR3 DNA follows: TGTGCCAGTACGTTTGGGGAGGGTAAAAGGCCGAACACCGGGGAGCTGTTTTTT. The rearrangement joins TRBV19 to TRBJ2-2; TRBD2 aligns across 7 bases. From germline, CDR1 is LNHDA and CDR2 SQIVND (reference sequence). The CDR3 contains 18 residues. V was pared by 7 bases and J by 0 bases, with 14 bases of the junction left unmatched.

V usage is TRBV2 and J usage is TRBJ2-3, with 7 bases fitting TRBD1. The ends lost 8 bases at V and 5 bases at J; junction bases unmatched: 4. This CDR3 region has 12 residues. Germline lookup yields CDR1 SNHLY and CDR2 FYNNEI. This CDR3 reads CASEGAEDTQYF. Written as DNA, the CDR3 is TGTGCCAGCGAGGGGGCGGAAGATACGCAGTATTTT.

CDR3 sequence: CASSEAGTGWGYEQYV. The CDR3 coding sequence is TGTGCCAGCAGTGAAGCTGGGACAGGGTGGGGCTACGAGCAGTACGTC. The rearrangement uses TRBV6-1 and TRBJ2-7; 9 bases line up with TRBD1. J was trimmed by 3 bases and V by 0 bases; bases with no gene match: 6. CDR3 length equals 16 residues. Germline CDR1 reads MNHNS; CDR2 reads SASEGT.

The genes are TRBV18 and TRBJ2-5; the D is unclear. This CDR3 has 13 residues. Germline loops: CDR1 KGHSH, CDR2 LQKENI. The germline V and J ends were trimmed by 0 bases and 5 bases, with 7 bases remaining between them. CDR3 nucleotide sequence: TGTGCCAGCTCACCACCGGCAGGCGAGACCCAGTACTTC. Protein product: CASSPPAGETQYF.

This chain links TRBV28 with TRBJ2-7; 12 positions match TRBD2. Germline CDR1 is MDHEN and CDR2 is SYDVKM. V was clipped by 5 bases and J by 2 bases; unmatched bases: 7. The CDR3 length is 16 residues. The CDR3 reads CASSLTSGGSPYEQYF. CDR3 DNA sequence: TGTGCCAGCAGTCTCACTAGCGGGGGGTCTCCCTACGAGCAGTACTTC.

This clonotype appeared once. This chain connects TRBV4-1 to TRBJ2-1; 7 nucleotides align to TRBD2. Unmatched junction bases numbered 9, after V lost 1 base and J lost 6 bases. CDR1 and CDR2 (germline): MGHRA, YSYEKL. The CDR3 has 16 residues. The CDR3 spells CASSQGSAGDFNEQFF. The DNA of the CDR3 is TGCGCCAGCAGCCAAGGCAGTGCGGGGGACTTCAATGAGCAGTTCTTC.

The rearrangement links TRBV4-3 to TRBJ2-3, with a tentative D call TRBD2 (6 bases). The germline CDR1 and CDR2 sequences are LGHNA and YSLEER. The CDR3 runs to 16 residues. V gave up 0 bases and J gave up 3 bases, with 13 bases separating them. For the CDR3, the DNA is TGCGCCAGCAGCCAAGATCAGGGCGGGGATACAGATACGCAGTATTTT. It is translated as CASSQDQGGDTDTQYF.

The chain recombines TRBV11-2 with TRBJ2-3, with 7 bases fitting TRBD2. The CDR3 consists of 16 residues. V dropped 5 bases and J dropped 1; count of bases not matched to a gene: 9. CDR1 is SGHAT and CDR2 is FQNNGV in the germline V gene. Here the CDR3 reads CASSPGAGPRTDTQYF. DNA of the CDR3: TGTGCCAGCAGCCCAGGAGCGGGGCCCCGCACAGATACGCAGTATTTT.

In this sample, this clonotype turned up once. The chain couples TRBV5-1 to TRBJ1-4, with D possibly TRBD1 on 5 matching bases. The CDR3 loop spans 18 amino acids. The V end lost 1 base, the J end lost 0 bases, and 16 bases lay between the germline ends. Germline V gives CDR1 SGHRS, CDR2 YFSETQ. CDR3 region: CASSLYPSDSATNEKLFF. CDR3 DNA sequence: TGCGCCAGCAGCTTGTACCCTTCTGACAGTGCAACTAATGAAAAACTGTTTTTT.

This clonotype was detected only a few times. This chain uses TRBV5-5 with TRBJ2-7; TRBD1 is a possible D gene (5 bases). CDR3 length equals 13 residues. Germline V lookup: CDR1 SGHKS, CDR2 YYEKEE (reference sequence). V lost 4 bases and J lost 5, with 13 bases in between. In DNA form, the CDR3 reads TGTGCCAGCAGCCCCGACAGTAGCCACGAGCAGTACGTC. It yields the protein CASSPDSSHEQYV.

The chain has TRBV27 and TRBJ2-7, with TRBD1 identical over 7 bases. The CDR3 is 14 amino acids. Germline CDR1 reads MNHEY; CDR2 reads SMNVEV (reference sequence). V was clipped by 4 bases and J by 5 bases; unmatched bases: 8. CDR3 DNA: TGTGCCAGCAGTTCTAACAGGGGTTTCGACGAGCAGTACGTC. It encodes CASSSNRGFDEQYV.

The V call is TRBV12-3 or TRBV12-4, the J call TRBJ1-2; a weak D match, TRBD1 (5 bases). V was clipped by 8 bases and J by 3 bases, with 28 bases between them. The CDR3 covers 18 residues. CDR3: CASRPFAGGYGLDYGYTF. CDR3 in DNA: TGTGCCAGCCGACCCTTTGCTGGGGGATACGGGTTGGACTATGGCTACACCTTC.

Comments on this clonotype: Germline and junction disagree at one end, which may indicate a read error. This chain joins TRBV7-9 and TRBJ1-1; no reliable D call. Per germline, CDR1 SEHNR and CDR2 FQNEAQ (reference sequence). The CDR3 runs 16 residues. The DNA for the CDR3 is TGTGCCAACAGCTTTTCACCGCCATCAAAGACCTGGCAGGCTTTCTTT. Amino acid sequence: CANSFSPPSKTWQAFF.

There are a few counts of this clonotype. The chain links TRBV25-1 to TRBJ1-2; D is unclear. This CDR3 region has 13 residues. CDR1 and CDR2 (germline): MGHDK, SYGVNS. V lost 6 bases and J lost 1, with 9 bases in between. CDR3 loop: CASRSDGNYGYTF. The CDR3 DNA reads TGTGCCAGCAGGTCGGACGGTAACTATGGCTACACCTTC.

The chain uses TRBV28 and TRBJ1-1; 8 bases align to TRBD1. The junction had 9 bases not matched to a gene; V was cut back by 6 bases and J by 3 bases. Germline V gene data show CDR1 as MDHEN and CDR2 as SYDVKM. The CDR3 consists of 15 residues. CDR3 in amino acids: CASRLDRVGDTEAFF. CDR3 in DNA: TGTGCCAGCAGGCTGGACAGGGTTGGGGACACTGAAGCTTTCTTT.

About this clonotype itself: A much larger clone differs by one base, so this may be a read error. The chain employs TRBV12-3 or TRBV12-4 and TRBJ1-4; D gene uncertain. The CDR3 runs to 14 residues. The CDR3 here is CGSSMTTSNEKLFF. In nucleotides, the CDR3 is TGTGGCAGCAGTATGACAACGTCTAATGAAAAACTGTTTTTT.